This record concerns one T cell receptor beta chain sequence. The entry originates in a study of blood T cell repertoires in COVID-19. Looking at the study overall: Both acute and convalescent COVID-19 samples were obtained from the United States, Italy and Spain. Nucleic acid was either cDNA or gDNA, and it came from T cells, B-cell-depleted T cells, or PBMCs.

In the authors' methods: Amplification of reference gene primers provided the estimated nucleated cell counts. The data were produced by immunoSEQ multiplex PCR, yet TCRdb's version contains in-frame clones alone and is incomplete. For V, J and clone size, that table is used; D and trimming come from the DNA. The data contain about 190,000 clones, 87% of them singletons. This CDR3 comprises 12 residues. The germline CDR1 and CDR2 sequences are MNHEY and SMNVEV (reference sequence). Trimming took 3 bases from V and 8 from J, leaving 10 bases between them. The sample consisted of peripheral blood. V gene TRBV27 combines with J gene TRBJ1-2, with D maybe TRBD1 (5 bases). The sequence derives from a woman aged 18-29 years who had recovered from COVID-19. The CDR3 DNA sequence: TGTGCCAGCAGTTTTTCAGGGAACGGCTACACCTTC. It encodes CASSFSGNGYTF.